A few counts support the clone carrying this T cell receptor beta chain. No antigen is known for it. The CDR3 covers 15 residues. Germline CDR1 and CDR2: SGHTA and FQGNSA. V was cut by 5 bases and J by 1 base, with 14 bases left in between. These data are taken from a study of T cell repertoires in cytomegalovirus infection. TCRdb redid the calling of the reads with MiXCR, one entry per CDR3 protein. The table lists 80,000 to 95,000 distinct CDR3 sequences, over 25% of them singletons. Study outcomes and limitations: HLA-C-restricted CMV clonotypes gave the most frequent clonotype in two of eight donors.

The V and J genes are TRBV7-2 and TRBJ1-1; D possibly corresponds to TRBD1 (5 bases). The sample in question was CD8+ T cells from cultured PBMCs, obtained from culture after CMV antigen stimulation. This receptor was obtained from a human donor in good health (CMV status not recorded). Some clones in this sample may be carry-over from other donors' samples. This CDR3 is CASSVNRGRNTEAFF. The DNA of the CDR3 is TGTGCCAGCAGCGTAAATAGGGGAAGGAACACTGAAGCTTTCTTT.